The 30 T cell receptor beta chains below all came from one sample that was sequenced in a study of blood T cell repertoires in COVID-19. Some clones are missing from TCRdb's copy, which holds only in-frame ones; the method was immunoSEQ multiplex PCR. This table has 310,000 or so clones, around 90% appearing once. Sequencing was performed on PBMCs or T cells enriched from blood (not recorded which). These receptors were collected from a woman younger than 35 with acute COVID-19.

V usage is TRBV30 and J usage is TRBJ2-1; 8 bases are a match to TRBD1. Unmatched junction bases numbered 8, after V lost 4 bases and J lost 0 bases. The length of the CDR3 is 16 residues. Germline V gene data show CDR1 as GTSNPN and CDR2 as SVGIG (reference sequence). The CDR3 loop is CAWTRRGTGSYNEQFF. The CDR3 DNA sequence: TGTGCCTGGACCCGACGAGGGACAGGCTCCTACAATGAGCAGTTCTTC.

The V gene is TRBV6-2 or TRBV6-3, the J gene TRBJ1-2, with D unclear. The CDR3 contains 14 residues. Trimming removed 3 bases at V and 5 bases at J, with 13 bases between. CDR1 is MNHEY, CDR2 SVGEGT, per germline. Here the CDR3 DNA reads TGTGCCAGCAGTTATGAGGGAAGGGCTTATGGCTACACCTTC. Protein: CASSYEGRAYGYTF.

The V and J genes are TRBV27 and TRBJ2-2; 9 nucleotides line up with TRBD1. This CDR3 comprises 15 residues. J lost 1 base, V lost 4 bases, and 1 base had no gene match. Germline CDR1 reads MNHEY; CDR2 reads SMNVEV (reference sequence). CDR3 protein: CASSWTGVNTGELFF. The CDR3 bases are TGTGCCAGCAGTTGGACAGGGGTGAACACCGGGGAGCTGTTTTTT.

The genes are TRBV4-3 and TRBJ1-2; D gene ambiguous. CDR1 is LGHNA, CDR2 YSLEER, per germline. The CDR3 spans 13 residues. The V gene lost 6 bases and the J gene lost 3 bases, with 11 bases spanning the gap. CDR3 DNA: TGCGCCAGCAGTCCTTCCGGGGACTATGGCTACACCTTC. This encodes CASSPSGDYGYTF.

The rearrangement uses TRBV10-3 and TRBJ2-3, with no clear D. The germline V gene encodes CDR1 ENHRY and CDR2 SYGVKD. The CDR3 sequence is 16 residues long. The V gene lost 6 bases and the J gene lost 0 bases, with 16 bases spanning the gap. The CDR3: CAISRTSVISTDTQYF. CDR3 in DNA: TGTGCCATCAGCCGAACGTCAGTAATTAGCACAGATACGCAGTATTTT.

CDR3 DNA: TGCGCCAGCAGCTTGTTGGGACAGGGGGCTTCGGCTGGGGCCAACGTCCTGACTTTC. Its protein is CASSLLGQGASAGANVLTF. The chain joins TRBV5-1 to TRBJ2-6; 12 nucleotides agree with TRBD1. The germline V gene has CDR1 SGHRS and CDR2 YFSETQ. The CDR3 has 19 residues. The junction had 7 bases not matched to a gene; V was cut back by 1 base and J by 2 bases.

The chain is built from TRBV5-1 and TRBJ2-2; 13 bases are shared with TRBD2. This CDR3 comprises 15 residues. Per germline, CDR1 SGHRS and CDR2 YFSETQ. J gave up 6 bases and V 3 bases, and 2 bases lay outside the gene matches. The CDR3 spells CASSWTSGRSGELFF. The CDR3 nucleotides are TGCGCCAGCAGCTGGACTAGCGGGAGATCCGGGGAGCTGTTTTTT.

In this sample, this clone turned up once. V is TRBV29-1 and J is TRBJ1-1; 8 bases align to TRBD1. The germline V gene encodes CDR1 SQVTM and CDR2 ANQGSEA. Germline trimming cut 7 bases from V and 6 bases from J; bases unmatched to any gene: 10. The CDR3 spans 13 residues. The CDR3 nucleotides read TGCAGCGGTGCCCCGGACAGGGCGGCTGAAGCTTTCTTT. As protein: CSGAPDRAAEAFF. The complete variable domain, with remaining parts taken from reference TRBV29-1 and TRBJ1-1, reads SAVISQKPSRDICQRGTSLTIQCQVDSQVTMMFWYRQQPGQSLTLIATANQGSEATYESGFVIDKFPISRPNLTFSTLTVSNMSPEDSSIYLCSGAPDRAAEAFFGQGTRLTVV.

The rearrangement uses TRBV27 and TRBJ1-6, with 9 nucleotides matching TRBD1. The CDR3 totals 18 residues. Germline V gene sequence: CDR1 MNHEY, CDR2 SMNVEV (reference sequence). The V segment lost 6 bases and the J segment 7 bases; nucleotides outside the gene matches: 16. Here the CDR3 DNA reads TGTGCCAGCAGCAGGGACAGGGACCCTCCCAGCCTCAATTCACCCCTCCACTTT. Translated, it gives CASSRDRDPPSLNSPLHF.

The chain recombines TRBV10-1 with TRBJ2-1; the D is unclear. CDR1 is WNHNN and CDR2 is SYGVQD in the germline V gene (reference sequence). Trimming took 3 bases from V and 0 from J, leaving 9 bases between them. The CDR3 is made up of 15 amino acids. CDR3 sequence reads: CASSESRPSYNEQFF. Written as DNA, the CDR3 is TGCGCCAGCAGTGAATCTAGACCCTCCTACAATGAGCAGTTCTTC.

This chain joins TRBV7-6 and TRBJ2-7, with D possibly TRBD2 on 7 matching bases. The germline V and J ends were trimmed by 4 bases and 4 bases, with 17 bases remaining between them. The germline V gene encodes CDR1 SGHVS and CDR2 FNYEAQ. The CDR3 has 15 residues. CDR3 nucleotide sequence: TGTGCCAGCAGCTCCCCGGGGGGCGAGGGATACGAGCAGTACTTC. Translated, it gives CASSSPGGEGYEQYF. The complete variable domain, with remaining parts taken from reference TRBV7-6 and TRBJ2-7, reads GAGVSQSPRYKVTKRGQDVALRCDPISGHVSLYWYRQALGQGPEFLTYFNYEAQQDKSGLPNDRFSAERPEGSISTLTIQRTEQRDSAMYRCASSSPGGEGYEQYFGPGTRLTVT.

The genes are TRBV7-8 and TRBJ1-3, with D perhaps matching TRBD1 (5 bases). This CDR3 has 18 amino acids. V was clipped by 4 bases and J by 0 bases, with 19 bases between them. Germline V gives CDR1 SGHVS, CDR2 FQNEAQ. CDR3 loop: CASSSQGLGSISGNTIYF. The CDR3 coding sequence is TGTGCCAGCAGCTCGCAGGGTCTGGGGTCGATCTCTGGAAACACCATATATTTT.

The gene calls are TRBV7-9 and TRBJ2-2, with 7 positions matching TRBD2. Germline V CDR1 and CDR2: SEHNR, FQNEAQ (reference sequence). The junction had 6 bases not matched to a gene; V was cut back by 5 bases and J by 3 bases. This CDR3 is 15 amino acids long. CDR3 nucleotides: TGTGCCAGCAGCCTTCTAGCGGATTACACCGGGGAGCTGTTTTTT. Encoded protein: CASSLLADYTGELFF. Drawing the rest from reference TRBV7-9 and TRBJ2-2, the complete variable domain is DTGVSQNPRHKITKRGQNVTFRCDPISEHNRLYWYRQTLGQGPEFLTYFQNEAQLEKSRLLSDRFSAERPKGSFSTLEIQRTEQGDSAMYLCASSLLADYTGELFFGEGSRLTVL.

Here the CDR3 reads CASSIDRGKIMPQHF. CDR3 DNA: TGTGCCAGTAGTATAGATCGCGGGAAGATCATGCCCCAGCATTTT. The genes are TRBV19 and TRBJ1-5; D gene unclear. The CDR3 spans 15 residues. The germline V gene encodes CDR1 LNHDA and CDR2 SQIVND (reference sequence). The V and J ends lost 0 bases and 9 bases respectively, with 15 bases between them. Together with reference TRBV19 and TRBJ1-5, the CDR3 gives the full variable domain: DGGITQSPKYLFRKEGQNVTLSCEQNLNHDAMYWYRQDPGQGLRLIYYSQIVNDFQKGDIAEGYSVSREKKESFPLTVTSAQKNPTAFYLCASSIDRGKIMPQHFGDGTRLSIL.

The chain carries TRBV9 and TRBJ2-1, with D unclear. Germline V CDR1 and CDR2: SGDLS, YYNGEE. The V and J ends lost 0 bases and 9 bases respectively, with 4 bases between them. The CDR3 runs to 11 residues. The CDR3 region is CASSVGSEQFF. CDR3 in DNA: TGTGCCAGCAGCGTAGGTAGTGAGCAGTTCTTC.

This clone appeared a single time. The J gene is TRBJ2-7, the V gene TRBV6-1; the match to TRBD1 covers 7 bases. CDR1 MNHNS and CDR2 SASEGT come from the germline V gene. V dropped 3 bases and J dropped 0; count of bases not matched to a gene: 5. This CDR3 region has 15 residues. The CDR3 region has the DNA TGTGCCAGCAGTGACCGAGGGACAGCCTCCTACGAGCAGTACTTC. This translates into CASSDRGTASYEQYF.

This sequence joins TRBV28 and TRBJ2-7; TRBD1 aligns across 8 bases. The trim removed 2 bases at V and 7 bases at J, leaving 10 bases unmatched. CDR1 and CDR2 from the germline V gene are MDHEN and SYDVKM. The CDR3 extends over 15 amino acids. This CDR3 is CASSLERQGLREQYF. CDR3 DNA: TGTGCCAGCAGTTTAGAGCGACAGGGGCTAAGGGAGCAGTACTTC.

The chain links TRBV27 to TRBJ1-5, with D perhaps matching TRBD1 (5 bases). Germline CDR1 reads MNHEY; CDR2 reads SMNVEV (reference sequence). Between the trimmed V and J ends, which lost 5 bases and 1 base, there was a span of 27 bases. CDR3 size: 20 residues. Written as DNA, the CDR3 is TGTGCCAGCAGTCCTCCCTACCCGAAGGGGAGGACCCCCAGCAATCAGCCCCAGCATTTT. It translates to CASSPPYPKGRTPSNQPQHF.

The J gene is TRBJ2-1, the V gene TRBV4-1; 7 bases agree with TRBD2. The germline V gene encodes CDR1 MGHRA and CDR2 YSYEKL. The J segment lost 5 bases and the V segment lost 1 base, leaving 5 bases of the junction unmatched. This CDR3 has 15 amino acids. CDR3 bases: TGCGCCAGCAGCCAAGCTAGCGGCGTCCACAATGAGCAGTTCTTC. Translating gives CASSQASGVHNEQFF.

The chain carries TRBV6-5 and TRBJ1-3, with 7 bases that match TRBD1. The junction had 11 bases not matched to a gene; V was cut back by 7 bases and J by 8 bases. Germline assignment: CDR1 MNHEY and CDR2 SVGAGI. CDR3 length: 14 amino acids. CDR3: CASKYDRARDTIYF. DNA of the CDR3: TGTGCCAGCAAGTACGACAGGGCACGAGACACCATATATTTT.

The J gene is TRBJ2-4, the V gene TRBV3-1 (or the pseudogene TRBV3-2); D ambiguous. The CDR3 consists of 13 residues. CDR1 and CDR2 (germline): LGHDT, YNNKEL (reference sequence). Trimming took 5 bases from V and 4 from J, leaving 9 bases between them. The CDR3 nucleotides are TGTGCCAGCAGCTACTTCACGAAAAACATTCAGTACTTC. Protein: CASSYFTKNIQYF.

The chain combines TRBV4-1 with TRBJ2-1; 12 nucleotides line up with TRBD2. The trim removed 2 bases at V and 15 bases at J, leaving 5 bases unmatched. The CDR3 totals 13 residues. From germline, CDR1 is MGHRA and CDR2 YSYEKL. The CDR3 protein is CASSQQTSGSPFF. The CDR3 DNA reads TGCGCCAGCAGCCAACAGACTAGCGGGAGCCCGTTCTTC.

The V and J genes are TRBV6-6 and TRBJ2-2; D might be TRBD2 (6 bases). The CDR3 is 16 amino acids. Germline V gene sequence: CDR1 MNHNY, CDR2 SVGAGI (reference sequence). Trimming left V 2 bases short and J 6 bases short, with 16 bases between. Written as DNA, the CDR3 is TGTGCCAGCAGTTACCCCAGCGGGTGGAGGGCCGGGGAGCTGTTTTTT. Translation gives CASSYPSGWRAGELFF.

The chain combines TRBV6-6 with TRBJ2-7; 10 bases line up with TRBD2. The germline V gene encodes CDR1 MNHNY and CDR2 SVGAGI (reference sequence). This CDR3 is 14 amino acids long. V lost 4 bases, J lost 2 bases, and 2 bases stayed unmatched. CDR3 nucleotides: TGTGCCAGCAGTTTAGGACTAGCGGCCTACGAGCAGTACTTC. It is translated as CASSLGLAAYEQYF.

V is TRBV18 and J is TRBJ2-1; TRBD2 matches 11 bases. The germline gives CDR1 KGHSH, CDR2 LQKENI. J gave up 10 bases and V 4 bases, and 3 bases lay outside the gene matches. The CDR3 has 13 amino acids. The CDR3 bases are TGTGCCAGCTCACGAGGGACTAGCGGAGAGCAGTTCTTC. This gives the protein CASSRGTSGEQFF.

This chain connects TRBV4-1 to TRBJ2-7, with no clear D. Trimming stripped 1 base from V and 3 bases from J, with 10 bases between. The CDR3 has 14 residues. The germline gives CDR1 MGHRA, CDR2 YSYEKL. In DNA form, the CDR3 reads TGCGCCAGCAGCCAAGCGGGTAGTTACTACGAGCAGTACTTC. Protein: CASSQAGSYYEQYF.

V is TRBV6-2 or TRBV6-3 and J is TRBJ2-7, with 10 bases aligning to TRBD2. The CDR3 runs 17 residues. Germline V gives CDR1 MNHEY, CDR2 SVGEGT. With V trimmed by 2 bases and J by 2 bases, 9 bases remained unmatched. In DNA, the CDR3 is TGTGCCAGCAGTTACGGAGGACTAGCGGATACCACCTACGAGCAGTACTTC. Amino acids: CASSYGGLADTTYEQYF.

The chain has TRBV29-1 and TRBJ2-3; D is possibly TRBD2 (5 bases). V lost 8 bases, J lost 1 base, and 16 bases lay in between. CDR1 and CDR2 from the germline V gene are SQVTM and ANQGSEA. The CDR3 runs to 14 residues. CDR3 nucleotide sequence: TGCAGCACCTTTGCGGGCCCCCGCACAGATACGCAGTATTTT. It specifies CSTFAGPRTDTQYF.

The V and J genes are TRBV28 and TRBJ1-1, with D possibly matching TRBD1 (6 bases). Looked up from germline, CDR1 is MDHEN and CDR2 is SYDVKM. CDR3 length: 16 amino acids. Trimming left V 2 bases short and J 5 bases short, with 18 bases between. CDR3 in amino acids: CASSLPMTGLETEAFF. The CDR3 bases are TGTGCCAGCAGTTTACCCATGACAGGTTTAGAGACTGAAGCTTTCTTT. Filled out from reference TRBV28 and TRBJ1-1, the complete variable domain reads DVKVTQSSRYLVKRTGEKVFLECVQDMDHENMFWYRQDPGLGLRLIYFSYDVKMKEKGDIPEGYSVSREKKERFSLILESASTNQTSMYLCASSLPMTGLETEAFFGQGTRLTVV.

The chain links TRBV11-2 to TRBJ1-4; possibly TRBD1 for D (5 bases). This CDR3 contains 11 residues. The ends were cut back, 7 bases at V and 8 bases at J, with 8 bases in the middle. The V gene's germline CDR1 is SGHAT and CDR2 FQNNGV. This CDR3 is CASTKGEKLFF. The CDR3 nucleotides read TGTGCCAGCACAAAGGGGGAAAAACTGTTTTTT.